Shown below are 20 T cell receptor beta chains from a single sample sequenced in a study of blood T cell repertoires in COVID-19 (dated by TCRdb to the early 2020s). Library preparation used the immunoSEQ multiplex PCR assay. Here the immuneACCESS table is served through TCRdb, limited to in-frame sequences with V and J called. Missing clones are a known gap in these copies; in checked studies unresolved V genes cover under half, and the rest lacks a known reason. The sample profile shows 83,000 or so clones; about 77% of them were found once. The ten largest clones take up around 9.4% of the sample. Material for sequencing was peripheral blood. The receptor source for this set is a woman of 80 years or more with acute or convalescent COVID-19.

This clone was seen once. The chain carries TRBV24-1 and TRBJ1-2; the match to TRBD1 covers 10 bases. CDR1 is KGHDR, CDR2 SFDVKD, per germline. This CDR3 is 17 amino acids long. Losses at the gene ends were 5 bases for V and 2 bases for J; bases not matched to a gene: 10. CDR3 residues: CATSAPSGTGDNYGYTF. The DNA of the CDR3 is TGTGCCACCAGTGCCCCCTCCGGGACAGGGGACAACTATGGCTACACCTTC.

In DNA, the CDR3 is TGTGCCAGCAGCTTGGCCCTGACAGGGACGGCTAATGAAAAACTGTTTTTT. Translated: CASSLALTGTANEKLFF. This chain uses TRBV7-8 with TRBJ1-4; 7 positions match TRBD1. The CDR3 is 17 amino acids. Trimming took 3 bases from V and 3 from J; bases not matched to a gene: 10. Germline V lookup: CDR1 SGHVS, CDR2 FQNEAQ.

The chain's CDR3 is CASSQNPPLAGLSYEQYF. The CDR3 DNA reads as TGCGCCAGCAGCCAAAACCCTCCCCTAGCGGGGCTATCCTACGAGCAGTACTTC. The chain employs TRBV4-3 and TRBJ2-7, with 9 bases aligning to TRBD2. Germline lookup yields CDR1 LGHNA and CDR2 YSLEER. With 2 bases clipped from V and 1 base from J, the junction kept 12 bases outside the gene matches. This CDR3 is built from 18 residues.

V gene TRBV7-9 combines with J gene TRBJ2-7; TRBD1 is a possible D gene (5 bases). V lost 5 bases to trimming and J lost 2 bases, with 10 bases between them. Per the germline V gene, CDR1 is SEHNR and CDR2 is FQNEAQ (reference sequence). This CDR3 has 13 amino acids. CDR3 in DNA: TGTGCCAGCAGCACGGACATACCCTACGAGCAGTACTTC. Protein: CASSTDIPYEQYF.

CDR3 region: CASSVGRTSGPSDTQYF. DNA for the CDR3: TGTGCCAGCAGCGTAGGTCGGACTAGCGGGCCGTCGGATACGCAGTATTTT. V and J are TRBV9 and TRBJ2-3; 11 nucleotides align to TRBD2. Germline V gives CDR1 SGDLS, CDR2 YYNGEE. V gave up 0 bases and J gave up 6 bases; unmatched junction bases: 9. The CDR3 has 17 residues.

The chain's CDR3 is CASSLSSSGPWEQYF. In DNA form, the CDR3 reads TGTGCCAGCAGTTTATCCTCTAGCGGACCTTGGGAGCAGTACTTC. V and J are TRBV28 and TRBJ2-7, with 7 bases that match TRBD2. Germline-derived CDR1 and CDR2 are MDHEN and SYDVKM. The CDR3 contains 15 residues. The V segment lost 1 base and the J segment 7 bases; nucleotides outside the gene matches: 10.

This clone was counted between two and nine times. The chain joins TRBV4-2 to TRBJ2-1, with 10 positions matching TRBD2. Germline-derived CDR1 and CDR2 are LGHNA and YNFKEQ. This CDR3 comprises 17 residues. J gave up 8 bases and V 4 bases, and 14 bases lay outside the gene matches. The CDR3 bases are TGTGCCAGCAGCCGTCCCCAAGGTAGCGGGGGGCGGGATGAGCAGTTCTTC. Translating it yields CASSRPQGSGGRDEQFF.

The rearrangement joins TRBV7-2 to TRBJ2-1; TRBD1 matches at 7 bases. The CDR3 has 13 residues. Losses at the gene ends were 7 bases for V and 9 bases for J; bases not matched to a gene: 9. CDR1 is SGHTA and CDR2 is FQGNSA in the germline V gene. As DNA, the CDR3 is TGTGCCAGCAAGAAGGACAGGTGGGCTGAGCAGTTCTTC. Amino acid sequence: CASKKDRWAEQFF. The full variable domain, with the rest looked up from reference TRBV7-2 and TRBJ2-1, is GAGVSQSPSNKVTEKGKDVELRCDPISGHTALYWYRQSLGQGLEFLIYFQGNSAPDKSGLPSDRFSAERTGGSVSTLTIQRTQQEDSAVYLCASKKDRWAEQFFGPGTRLTVL.

CDR3 DNA: TGTGCCAGCAGCTTAGATGGCAGTAACACAGATACGCAGTATTTT. Translating gives CASSLDGSNTDTQYF. The chain is built from TRBV7-2 and TRBJ2-3; D is uncertain. V gave up 1 base and J gave up 2 bases, with 10 bases separating them. In germline, CDR1 is SGHTA, CDR2 FQGNSA. This CDR3 region has 15 residues. The variable domain in full, with the rest retrieved from reference TRBV7-2 and TRBJ2-3, is GAGVSQSPSNKVTEKGKDVELRCDPISGHTALYWYRQSLGQGLEFLIYFQGNSAPDKSGLPSDRFSAERTGGSVSTLTIQRTQQEDSAVYLCASSLDGSNTDTQYFGPGTRLTVL.

This clone was found a few times. This chain connects TRBV11-2 to TRBJ2-7; D possibly corresponds to TRBD2 (5 bases). The CDR3 has 16 amino acids. V was shortened by 1 base and J by 1 base, with 14 bases between the two germline ends. Germline lookup yields CDR1 SGHAT and CDR2 FQNNGV. The CDR3 DNA sequence: TGTGCCAGCAGCTTAGTCGCGGCTAGCTTATCCTACGAGCAGTACTTC. Encoded protein: CASSLVAASLSYEQYF.

V usage is TRBV15 and J usage is TRBJ1-1; no firm D call. The CDR3 covers 14 residues. The V gene's germline CDR1 is LNHNV and CDR2 YYDKDF (reference sequence). Trimming stripped 1 base from V and 1 base from J, with 7 bases between. CDR3 coding DNA: TGTGCCACCAGCAGAGGGACTGAGAACACTGAAGCTTTCTTT. Translating it yields CATSRGTENTEAFF.

This chain connects TRBV6-5 to TRBJ2-7, with 9 bases matching TRBD2. The length of the CDR3 is 14 residues. V lost 6 bases to trimming and J lost 2 bases; unmatched junction nucleotides: 5. Germline V gives CDR1 MNHEY, CDR2 SVGAGI. The CDR3 DNA sequence: TGTGCCAGCAGGGCTAGCGGGAATCCCTACGAGCAGTACTTC. As protein: CASRASGNPYEQYF.

V gene TRBV6-2 or TRBV6-3 combines with J gene TRBJ1-2, with 8 bases identical to TRBD1. This CDR3 is built from 14 residues. J gave up 6 bases and V 0 bases, and 3 bases lay outside the gene matches. The germline V gene has CDR1 MNHEY and CDR2 SVGEGT. The CDR3, as DNA: TGTGCCAGCAGTTACTCCCGGACAGGGAATGGCTACACCTTC. Protein: CASSYSRTGNGYTF.

The J gene is TRBJ2-3, the V gene TRBV5-1; a possible D gene is TRBD1 (6 bases). The V and J ends lost 3 bases and 7 bases respectively, with 12 bases between them. Germline V gene sequence: CDR1 SGHRS, CDR2 YFSETQ. CDR3 size: 13 residues. The CDR3 reads CASSSRQVHTQYF. CDR3 bases: TGCGCCAGCAGCTCCCGACAGGTCCATACGCAGTATTTT.

The V and J genes are TRBV5-1 and TRBJ2-3; 11 nucleotides align to TRBD2. This CDR3 comprises 16 residues. Trimming removed 3 bases from V and 2 bases from J; junction bases left unmatched: 5. The germline CDR1 and CDR2 sequences are SGHRS and YFSETQ. CDR3 sequence: CASSWGTSGLTDTQYF. CDR3 coding DNA: TGCGCCAGCAGCTGGGGGACTAGCGGCCTCACAGATACGCAGTATTTT. Together with reference TRBV5-1 and TRBJ2-3, the CDR3 gives the full variable domain: KAGVTQTPRYLIKTRGQQVTLSCSPISGHRSVSWYQQTPGQGLQFLFEYFSETQRNKGNFPGRFSGRQFSNSRSEMNVSTLELGDSALYLCASSWGTSGLTDTQYFGPGTRLTVL.

V gene TRBV4-1 combines with J gene TRBJ2-7; D gene unclear. From germline, CDR1 is MGHRA and CDR2 YSYEKL. The CDR3 totals 15 residues. Trimming pared 0 bases from V and 4 bases from J, leaving 13 bases between. CDR3 nucleotide sequence: TGCGCCAGCAGCCAAGATCATGGAGTCGTATACGAGCAGTACTTC. Its translation: CASSQDHGVVYEQYF.

This clone was recorded many times. The chain uses TRBV7-3 and TRBJ1-2, with 7 bases identical to TRBD1. Germline-derived CDR1 and CDR2 are SGHTA and FQGTGA. The CDR3 is made up of 15 amino acids. J lost 6 bases, V lost 7 bases, and 14 bases had no gene match. CDR3 nucleotide sequence: TGTGCCAGCAAGGCCCGAGGGGGCGGAGGAAATGGCTACACCTTC. It is translated as CASKARGGGGNGYTF.

V gene TRBV12-3 or TRBV12-4 combines with J gene TRBJ1-1, with D possibly being TRBD1 (6 bases). The CDR3 is 13 residues long. The V end lost 6 bases, the J end lost 4 bases, and 12 bases lay between the germline ends. The CDR3 region has the DNA TGTGCCAGCAGCCAAGAGGGGGTCACTGAAGCTTTCTTT. This codes for CASSQEGVTEAFF.

The rearrangement joins TRBV18 to TRBJ2-2; D is uncertain. Looked up from germline, CDR1 is KGHSH and CDR2 is LQKENI. CDR3 length: 14 residues. V lost 3 bases and J 0 bases, leaving 5 bases between the germline ends. The chain's CDR3 is CASSPLSNTGELFF. The CDR3 DNA is TGTGCCAGCTCACCCCTATCGAACACCGGGGAGCTGTTTTTT.

The chain couples TRBV24-1 to TRBJ2-5; 7 bases line up with TRBD2. V was pared by 3 bases and J by 2 bases, with 11 bases of the junction left unmatched. CDR1 is KGHDR, CDR2 SFDVKD, per germline. The CDR3 is made up of 17 amino acids. Here the CDR3 reads CATSDLRASGLQETQYF. The CDR3 DNA follows: TGTGCCACCAGTGATCTTCGGGCTAGCGGCCTACAAGAGACCCAGTACTTC.